The 30 T cell receptor beta chains below all came from one sample that was sequenced in a study of blood T cell repertoires in COVID-19 (TCRdb year 2020). To prepare the library, the immunoSEQ multiplex PCR assay was applied. TCRdb took this table from immuneACCESS and kept in-frame rearrangements with V and J called. Such tables lack part of the clones; where checked against another copy, unresolved V genes explain under half of the gap, and the rest is unexplained. Counted in this sample were 60,000 to 85,000 clones; approximately 85% of them appeared once. The biggest ten clones account for about 10% of the sample. The material sequenced was peripheral blood. These receptors originate from a man in his fifties or sixties with COVID-19, enrolled during active disease.

This chain links TRBV28 with TRBJ2-7; 11 nucleotides align to TRBD2. The CDR3 loop spans 18 amino acids. J was trimmed by 0 bases and V by 6 bases; bases with no gene match: 13. Per the germline V gene, CDR1 is MDHEN and CDR2 is SYDVKM. The CDR3, as DNA: TGTGCCAGCAGGACGTCTAGCGGGAGGCGGTCCTCCTCCTACGAGCAGTACTTC. Its translation: CASRTSSGRRSSSYEQYF.

The chain recombines TRBV5-1 with TRBJ2-7; TRBD2 matches 12 bases. CDR3 length: 15 residues. J was trimmed by 6 bases and V by 4 bases; bases with no gene match: 8. Germline V gene lookup returns CDR1 SGHRS and CDR2 YFSETQ. The CDR3: CASSIRLAGEGEQYF. CDR3 in DNA: TGCGCCAGCAGCATCCGACTAGCGGGAGAAGGCGAGCAGTACTTC.

Regarding this clone: This specimen includes other DNA sequences encoding the same CDR3. The rearrangement joins TRBV3-1 (or the pseudogene TRBV3-2) to TRBJ2-2, with 10 bases that match TRBD2. CDR3 length equals 15 residues. After removal of 4 bases from V and 7 bases from J, the junction contained 6 bases not matched to a gene. In germline, CDR1 is LGHDT, CDR2 YNNKEL (reference sequence). DNA for the CDR3: TGTGCCAGCAGCCCTAGCGGGGGAGAGGGCGGGGAGCTGTTTTTT. Its protein product is CASSPSGGEGGELFF.

The genes are TRBV7-6 and TRBJ1-4, with D possibly matching TRBD1 (6 bases). This CDR3 contains 14 residues. V dropped 4 bases and J dropped 5 bases, with 11 bases sitting between them. Germline V gene lookup returns CDR1 SGHVS and CDR2 FNYEAQ. The CDR3 protein is CASSSQGTNEKLFF. The CDR3 region has the DNA TGTGCCAGCAGCTCACAGGGTACGAATGAAAAACTGTTTTTT. Full variable domain (rest looked up from reference TRBV7-6 and TRBJ1-4): GAGVSQSPRYKVTKRGQDVALRCDPISGHVSLYWYRQALGQGPEFLTYFNYEAQQDKSGLPNDRFSAERPEGSISTLTIQRTEQRDSAMYRCASSSQGTNEKLFFGSGTQLSVL.

This rearrangement joins TRBV2 to TRBJ1-1, with TRBD1 matching 7 bases. The CDR3 contains 14 residues. Germline V gives CDR1 SNHLY, CDR2 FYNNEI. Trimming at V came to 4 bases and at J to 2 bases, leaving 4 bases not matched to a gene. The CDR3 region is CASSAGTANTEAFF. CDR3 DNA: TGTGCCAGCAGTGCCGGGACAGCAAACACTGAAGCTTTCTTT. Looking up the rest from reference TRBV2 and TRBJ1-1 gives the full variable domain: EPEVTQTPSHQVTQMGQEVILRCVPISNHLYFYWYRQILGQKVEFLVSFYNNEISEKSEIFDDQFSVERPDGSNFTLKIRSTKLEDSAMYFCASSAGTANTEAFFGQGTRLTVV.

This clone occurred once. The chain recombines TRBV11-3 with TRBJ1-2, with no clear D. Germline CDR1 is SGHNT and CDR2 is YENEEA. The CDR3 is 13 amino acids. V was pared by 0 bases and J by 8 bases, with 10 bases between. The CDR3 region has the DNA TGTGCCAGCAGCTTAGATCCGGGGTTGGGCTACACCTTC. Its translation is CASSLDPGLGYTF.

The rearrangement joins TRBV2 to TRBJ2-5; no clear D gene. The CDR3 contains 13 residues. The V end lost 3 bases, the J end lost 5 bases, and 10 bases lay between the germline ends. The germline V gene encodes CDR1 SNHLY and CDR2 FYNNEI. The CDR3 DNA sequence: TGTGCCAGCAGTGATGTGAACGGGGAGACCCAGTACTTC. As protein: CASSDVNGETQYF.

The rearrangement joins TRBV3-1 (or the pseudogene TRBV3-2) to TRBJ2-7; 11 bases agree with TRBD2. From germline, CDR1 is LGHDT and CDR2 YNNKEL (reference sequence). The CDR3 sequence is 15 residues long. After removal of 6 bases from V and 4 bases from J, the junction contained 8 bases not matched to a gene. CDR3 sequence: CASSPGTSGGYEQYF. As DNA, the CDR3 is TGTGCCAGCAGTCCAGGGACTAGCGGCGGTTACGAGCAGTACTTC.

The chain combines TRBV2 with TRBJ2-7, with D possibly matching TRBD2 (6 bases). Germline-derived CDR1 and CDR2 are SNHLY and FYNNEI. The CDR3 has 14 amino acids. The V end was cut by 5 bases, the J end by 6 bases, with 17 bases between. CDR3 in DNA: TGTGCCAGCAGTCCGAATCGACTAGTCGGCGAGCAGTACTTC. Amino acid sequence: CASSPNRLVGEQYF.

The count of this clone is one. V usage is TRBV6-2 or TRBV6-3 and J usage is TRBJ1-4, with D tentatively TRBD1 (6 bases). CDR3 length equals 14 residues. V shed 6 bases and J shed 7 bases, with 15 bases lying between them. The germline V gene encodes CDR1 MNHEY and CDR2 SVGEGT. This chain's CDR3 is CASSHRVPLEKLFF. CDR3 nucleotide sequence: TGTGCCAGCAGCCACAGGGTCCCCCTTGAAAAACTGTTTTTT.

This chain uses TRBV5-1 with TRBJ1-3; the match to TRBD1 covers 10 bases. CDR1 and CDR2 from the germline V gene are SGHRS and YFSETQ. This CDR3 is 19 amino acids long. Losses at the gene ends were 4 bases for V and 0 bases for J; bases not matched to a gene: 13. The CDR3 DNA sequence: TGCGCCAGCAGCCGGGGGACAGGGGTAGGGAAGAGCTCTGGAAACACCATATATTTT. Residues: CASSRGTGVGKSSGNTIYF.

The chain employs TRBV11-2 and TRBJ1-3, with D hard to call. V lost 6 bases and J 4 bases, leaving 10 bases between the germline ends. Germline loops: CDR1 SGHAT, CDR2 FQNNGV. The CDR3 extends over 13 amino acids. CDR3 nucleotide sequence: TGTGCCAGCAGGTCCTACGGGGGAAACACCATATATTTT. Translating it yields CASRSYGGNTIYF.

The V call is TRBV5-1, the J call TRBJ1-3; D unresolved. Germline CDR1 SGHRS, CDR2 YFSETQ. Trimming removed 0 bases from V and 0 bases from J, with 13 bases in between. The CDR3 consists of 17 residues. The CDR3 DNA sequence: TGCGCCAGCAGCTTGGGGACTTTTACCCTCTCTGGAAACACCATATATTTT. Amino acid sequence: CASSLGTFTLSGNTIYF. Supplemented by reference TRBV5-1 and TRBJ1-3, the full variable domain reads KAGVTQTPRYLIKTRGQQVTLSCSPISGHRSVSWYQQTPGQGLQFLFEYFSETQRNKGNFPGRFSGRQFSNSRSEMNVSTLELGDSALYLCASSLGTFTLSGNTIYFGEGSWLTVV.

V is TRBV19 and J is TRBJ2-1; the match to TRBD2 covers 10 bases. Unmatched junction bases numbered 3, after V lost 5 bases and J lost 5 bases. The CDR3 extends over 14 amino acids. Looked up from germline, CDR1 is LNHDA and CDR2 is SQIVND (reference sequence). In DNA, the CDR3 is TGTGCCAGTAGTTGGACTAGCGGAAACAATGAGCAGTTCTTC. Translation gives CASSWTSGNNEQFF.

The chain joins TRBV5-5 to TRBJ2-7; D possibly corresponds to TRBD2 (5 bases). The germline V gene encodes CDR1 SGHKS and CDR2 YYEKEE (reference sequence). V lost 7 bases to trimming and J lost 3 bases, with 11 bases between them. This CDR3 contains 12 residues. The CDR3 bases are TGTGCCAGCGCCCGGGAACTCTACGAGCAGTACTTC. This encodes CASARELYEQYF.

V is TRBV6-5 and J is TRBJ1-1; tentatively, D is TRBD1 (5 bases). Germline assignment: CDR1 MNHEY and CDR2 SVGAGI. This CDR3 is built from 15 residues. The V gene lost 2 bases and the J gene lost 1 base, with 11 bases spanning the gap. CDR3 in amino acids: CASSYGRGPNTEAFF. The DNA for the CDR3 is TGTGCCAGCAGTTACGGGCGGGGCCCGAACACTGAAGCTTTCTTT.

In its sample, this clone was seen once. The chain combines TRBV4-2 with TRBJ1-2; 7 bases match TRBD1. This CDR3 comprises 14 residues. Germline V gene data show CDR1 as LGHNA and CDR2 as YNFKEQ. The V and J ends lost 1 base and 8 bases, in that order; junction bases with no gene match: 7. CDR3 DNA sequence: TGTGCCAGCAGCCAAGCCGGGACAGAAGGGGGCTACACCTTC. It translates to CASSQAGTEGGYTF.

This clone is a singleton in its sample. V gene TRBV6-6 combines with J gene TRBJ1-2, with D perhaps matching TRBD1 (5 bases). The CDR3 is 12 amino acids. V was trimmed by 6 bases and J by 3 bases, leaving 8 bases between them. CDR1 MNHNY and CDR2 SVGAGI come from the germline V gene (reference sequence). In nucleotides, the CDR3 is TGTGCCAGCAGAGGGGTGGACTATGGCTACACCTTC. Translated, it gives CASRGVDYGYTF.

CDR3 in amino acids: CASSYSGNQETQYF. CDR3 coding DNA: TGTGCCAGCAGTTATTCGGGGAACCAAGAGACCCAGTACTTC. The chain links TRBV6-5 to TRBJ2-5; the D gene is possibly TRBD2 (5 bases). Trimming left V 3 bases short and J 0 bases short, with 8 bases between. From germline, CDR1 is MNHEY and CDR2 SVGAGI. The CDR3 consists of 14 residues.

V and J are TRBV11-3 and TRBJ1-4; the D is unclear. The CDR3 covers 16 residues. Germline values: CDR1 SGHNT, CDR2 YENEEA. Between the trimmed V and J ends, which lost 5 bases and 0 bases, there was a span of 13 bases. The CDR3 sequence is CASSAPTPATNEKLFF. The CDR3 DNA sequence: TGTGCCAGCAGCGCTCCGACACCCGCAACTAATGAAAAACTGTTTTTT.

The chain employs TRBV5-4 and TRBJ1-4; TRBD1 matches 7 bases. V dropped 1 base and J dropped 6; count of bases not matched to a gene: 6. This CDR3 has 15 residues. Germline CDR1 reads SGHNT; CDR2 reads YYREEE (reference sequence). Here the CDR3 reads CASSLRNQGDEKLFF. CDR3 coding DNA: TGTGCCAGCAGCTTGCGTAATCAGGGGGATGAAAAACTGTTTTTT.

The chain carries TRBV5-1 and TRBJ1-4, with TRBD1 identical over 9 bases. Germline CDR1 is SGHRS and CDR2 is YFSETQ. This CDR3 region has 15 residues. V shed 3 bases and J 6 bases; nucleotides not matched to a gene: 6. The DNA of the CDR3 is TGCGCCAGCAGCTCGGGACAGGGTCGGGATGAAAAACTGTTTTTT. Translating gives CASSSGQGRDEKLFF.

The chain joins TRBV12-5 to TRBJ2-1; the match to TRBD2 covers 8 bases. This CDR3 has 17 residues. The junction had 16 bases not matched to a gene; V was cut back by 5 bases and J by 7 bases. Germline V CDR1 and CDR2: LGHNT, FRNRAP. The CDR3 region has the DNA TGTGCTAGTGGTCCCTATTACGCGGTAGCGGGGTTGAATGAGCAGTTCTTC. It yields the protein CASGPYYAVAGLNEQFF.

The chain joins TRBV6-5 to TRBJ1-2; 9 positions agree with TRBD1. Germline V gene data show CDR1 as MNHEY and CDR2 as SVGAGI. The CDR3 covers 15 residues. Trimming at V came to 2 bases and at J to 7 bases, leaving 8 bases not matched to a gene. CDR3 in amino acids: CASSYLDRGGFGYTF. CDR3 nucleotide sequence: TGTGCCAGCAGTTACCTGGACAGGGGAGGATTTGGCTACACCTTC.

This chain joins TRBV10-3 and TRBJ2-1; 12 nucleotides match TRBD2. This CDR3 is built from 16 residues. The J segment lost 5 bases and the V segment lost 4 bases, leaving 6 bases of the junction unmatched. Germline loops: CDR1 ENHRY, CDR2 SYGVKD. CDR3 bases: TGTGCCATCAGTGTGTCTAGCGGGGGGGAACACAATGAGCAGTTCTTC. Translating gives CAISVSSGGEHNEQFF.

The chain has TRBV4-1 and TRBJ2-7; D is unresolved. The CDR3 has 14 residues. Germline CDR1 MGHRA, CDR2 YSYEKL. V was clipped by 4 bases and J by 3 bases, with 13 bases between them. CDR3 residues: CASSPPTVLYEQYF. CDR3 nucleotide sequence: TGCGCCAGCAGCCCCCCTACGGTTCTCTACGAGCAGTACTTC.

This clone was detected once. This chain connects TRBV28 to TRBJ1-6; the D is unclear. The CDR3 runs to 12 residues. With 1 base removed from V and 9 bases from J, the gap between germline ends came to 4 bases. Per the germline V gene, CDR1 is MDHEN and CDR2 is SYDVKM. The CDR3, as DNA: TGTGCCAGCAGTTTATCTCGTTCACCCCTCCACTTT. Its protein is CASSLSRSPLHF.

The chain is built from TRBV7-9 and TRBJ1-4; 8 nucleotides match TRBD1. The CDR3 is 15 amino acids. The V gene's germline CDR1 is SEHNR and CDR2 FQNEAQ (reference sequence). With V trimmed by 3 bases and J by 7 bases, 7 bases remained unmatched. The CDR3 here is CASSFLDRVFEKLFF. The CDR3, as DNA: TGTGCCAGCAGCTTTCTGGACAGGGTATTTGAAAAACTGTTTTTT.

The chain is built from TRBV24-1 and TRBJ2-6; D is uncertain. The V gene lost 9 bases and the J gene lost 1 base, with 6 bases spanning the gap. The germline gives CDR1 KGHDR, CDR2 SFDVKD. The CDR3 is 13 residues long. In DNA, the CDR3 is TGTGCCACCGGAGAATCTGGGGCCAACGTCCTGACTTTC. It is translated as CATGESGANVLTF.

The count of this clone is one. V and J are TRBV10-1 and TRBJ2-4; tentatively, D is TRBD2 (5 bases). Germline CDR1 reads WNHNN; CDR2 reads SYGVQD (reference sequence). V was pared by 2 bases and J by 9 bases, with 11 bases between. The CDR3 extends over 13 amino acids. As DNA, the CDR3 is TGCGCCAGCAGTGAGGTGACTATGGGCATTCAGTACTTC. Translated, it gives CASSEVTMGIQYF.